These T cell receptor beta chains were read from a single sample in a study of T-cell reconstitution after alpha-beta-depleted transplantation in children. MiXCR, applied by TCRdb to the PCR reads, yields one record per CDR3 protein. This table has about 830,000 distinct CDR3 sequences, 16% appearing once. The source was PBMCs, mostly from graft donor cells, collected 360 days after TCRalphabeta/CD19-depleted stem cell transplant. These TCRs come from a male patient under 18 who had a stem cell transplant for acute lymphoblastic leukemia, so the T cells may come from the graft donor. Both conserved end residues are part of each CDR3. The D gene is left open where the match is weak. Expanded clones get a size class; other rows say once, few or many, or leave the size out.

TRBJ2-1 few - TRBV12-3/TRBV12-4 CASREDSYNEQFF
TRBJ2-5 few - TRBV15 CATSRDSTSLTQYF
TRBJ2-4 few TRBD2 TRBV12-3/TRBV12-4 CASSFPQAGDTKNIQYF
TRBJ2-7 - - TRBV15 CATSSHTGSYEQYF
TRBJ1-4 - - TRBV6-5 CASSYSRVPRLTNEKLFF
TRBJ2-3 many - TRBV5-1 CASSLEWTNHRLTDTQYF
TRBJ2-5 many TRBD1 TRBV20-1 CSARTGGFWGQETQYF
TRBJ1-2 - - TRBV2 CAGGLSRYGYTF
TRBJ2-1 once TRBD2 TRBV7-6 CASSWSGTGDEQFF
TRBJ2-3 many TRBD2 TRBV29-1 CSVEVGGTDTQYF
TRBJ2-7 - TRBD2 TRBV4-2 CASSQKAGPWGSYEQYF
TRBJ2-3 - TRBD2 TRBV6-1 CASSIRLAGTDTQYF
TRBJ1-6 few - TRBV20-1 CSAPDTGFASSYNSPLHF
TRBJ2-2 - - TRBV7-7 CASSPDAGRELFF
TRBJ1-4 few - TRBV20-1 CSARDGALQGLFF